This TCR beta chain came from a study of blood T cell repertoires in COVID-19. About the research overall: The United States, Italy and Spain provided the acute and convalescent COVID-19 samples. In each case, the material was cDNA or gDNA derived from T cells, B-cell-depleted T cells, or PBMCs.

The CDR3 loop spans 14 amino acids. Deletions cut 1 base from V and 4 bases from J, with 11 bases between. Germline CDR1 reads SGHNT; CDR2 reads YYREEE (reference sequence). Participant-given clinical history determined each cohort assignment. Cohort 3 donors counted as recovered after two negative PCRs, clearance, or resolved symptoms. The repertoire was sequenced with immunoSEQ multiplex PCR; TCRdb's copy has only in-frame clones and lacks some. The sample consists of fewer than 450,000 clones, 88% of them appearing once. The rearrangement links TRBV5-4 to TRBJ2-5; tentative D call: TRBD2 (5 bases). The receptor was derived from a woman aged 18-35 years who had recovered from COVID-19. Sequencing was done on a sample of PBMCs or T cells enriched from blood (not recorded which). DNA of the CDR3: TGTGCCAGCAGCTTGCACCGGGATCTAGAGACCCAGTACTTC. It codes for CASSLHRDLETQYF.